The clone carrying this T cell receptor beta chain was seen repeatedly, ten times or more. Its antigen is as yet unknown. This entry is derived from a study of identical twins. TCRdb processed the 5' RACE reads anew with MiXCR; each CDR3 protein has one entry. The data hold 400,000 to 500,000 distinct CDR3 sequences, with approximately 17% observed a single time. The CDR3 runs 18 residues. Trimming cost V 0 bases and J 1 base, with 18 bases left between them. Study-wide results and limits: Fewer insertions were carried by abundant cord blood beta clonotypes, but none was seen in memory repertoires. Compared with unrelated sharing, twin-shared out-of-frame alpha sequences had more low-probability sequences.

This sequence was found in a man aged 45-65 years in good health. Sample: naive T cells sorted from blood. This rearrangement joins TRBV12-3 or TRBV12-4 to TRBJ1-1; D gene unclear. CDR3 in DNA: TGTGCCAGCAGTTTAGCTCGAGGTTATGGCACCCCGAACACTGAAGCTTTCTTT. Protein product: CASSLARGYGTPNTEAFF.